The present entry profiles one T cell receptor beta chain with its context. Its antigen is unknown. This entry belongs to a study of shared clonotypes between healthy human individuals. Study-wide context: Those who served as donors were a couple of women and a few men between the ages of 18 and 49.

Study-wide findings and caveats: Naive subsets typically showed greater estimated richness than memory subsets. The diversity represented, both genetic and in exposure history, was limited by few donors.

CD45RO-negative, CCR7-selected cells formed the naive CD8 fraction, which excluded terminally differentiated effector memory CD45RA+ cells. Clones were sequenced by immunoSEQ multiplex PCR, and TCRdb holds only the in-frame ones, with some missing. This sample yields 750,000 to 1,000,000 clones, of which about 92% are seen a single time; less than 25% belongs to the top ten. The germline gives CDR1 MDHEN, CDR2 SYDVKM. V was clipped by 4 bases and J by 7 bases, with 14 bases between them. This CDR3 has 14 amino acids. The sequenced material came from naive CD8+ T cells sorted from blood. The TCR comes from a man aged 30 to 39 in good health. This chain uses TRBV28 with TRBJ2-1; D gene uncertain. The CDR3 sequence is CASSSTFAVNEQFF. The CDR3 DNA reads TGTGCCAGCAGTTCGACTTTCGCGGTAAATGAGCAGTTCTTC.